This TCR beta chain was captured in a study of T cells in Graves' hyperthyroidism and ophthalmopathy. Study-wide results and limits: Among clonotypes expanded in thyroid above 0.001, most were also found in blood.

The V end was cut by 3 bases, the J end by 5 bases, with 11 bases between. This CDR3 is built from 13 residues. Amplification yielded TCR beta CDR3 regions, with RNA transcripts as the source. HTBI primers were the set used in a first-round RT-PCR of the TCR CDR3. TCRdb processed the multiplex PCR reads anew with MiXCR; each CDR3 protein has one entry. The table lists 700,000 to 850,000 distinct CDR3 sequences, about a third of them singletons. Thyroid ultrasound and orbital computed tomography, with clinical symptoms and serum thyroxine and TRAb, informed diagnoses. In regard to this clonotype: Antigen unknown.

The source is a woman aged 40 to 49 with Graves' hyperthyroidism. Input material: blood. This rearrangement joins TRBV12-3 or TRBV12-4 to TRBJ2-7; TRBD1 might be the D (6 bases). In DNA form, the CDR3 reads TGTGCCAGCAGTTTCAACAGGGTTGACGAGCAGTACTTC. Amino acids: CASSFNRVDEQYF.